Each of the 18 T cell receptor beta chains below was sequenced from the same sample in a study of radiation and T cells in renal cell carcinoma. Using immunoSEQ multiplex PCR, the repertoire was profiled, and TCRdb retains in-frame clones only, with some absent. The sample lists 150,000 to 200,000 clones, about 87% occurring once. Noted time point: blood 4 weeks post-SBRT, at nephrectomy. Sample treatment: 15 Gy SBRT to primary tumor, nephrectomy 4 weeks later. Material: blood, obtained from a patient whose treatment included radiotherapy and nephrectomy. The receptors here all came from a woman aged 50 to 65 with renal cell carcinoma.

V is TRBV5-1 and J is TRBJ1-3; 9 positions agree with TRBD1. Trimming cost V 5 bases and J 6 bases; bases outside gene matches: 9. Germline V gene data show CDR1 as SGHRS and CDR2 as YFSETQ. The CDR3 is 15 amino acids. The CDR3 spells CASRRTGDGVNTIYF. The CDR3 bases are TGCGCCAGCAGGCGGACAGGGGATGGTGTAAACACCATATATTTT.

The genes are TRBV5-6 and TRBJ1-5; the D gene is possibly TRBD1 (5 bases). This CDR3 contains 15 residues. Between the trimmed V and J ends, which lost 2 bases and 0 bases, there was a span of 9 bases. Germline CDR1 SGHDT, CDR2 YYEEEE. CDR3 sequence reads: CASSFRGVSNQPQHF. DNA of the CDR3: TGTGCCAGCAGCTTCCGAGGGGTTAGCAATCAGCCCCAGCATTTT. Using reference TRBV5-6 and TRBJ1-5 for the parts outside the CDR3, the full variable domain is DAGVTQSPTHLIKTRGQQVTLRCSPKSGHDTVSWYQQALGQGPQFIFQYYEEEERQRGNFPDRFSGHQFPNYSSELNVNALLLGDSALYLCASSFRGVSNQPQHFGDGTRLSIL.

This clone was picked up one time. This chain links TRBV12-5 with TRBJ1-4; D not certain. CDR3 length: 14 residues. CDR1 is LGHNT and CDR2 is FRNRAP in the germline V gene. Trimming cost V 3 bases and J 5 bases, with 10 bases left between them. The CDR3 region is CASGFRGVNEKLFF. DNA of the CDR3: TGTGCTAGTGGTTTTAGAGGTGTAAATGAAAAACTGTTTTTT.

The chain links TRBV29-1 to TRBJ2-7; D might be TRBD2 (5 bases). Germline V CDR1 and CDR2: SQVTM, ANQGSEA. The CDR3 extends over 11 amino acids. Trimming removed 6 bases from V and 0 bases from J, with 6 bases in between. The CDR3 loop reads CSVRASYEQYF. The CDR3 bases are TGCAGCGTGAGGGCCTCCTACGAGCAGTACTTC.

The chain uses TRBV2 and TRBJ1-5; D ambiguous. Trimming left V 5 bases short and J 3 bases short, with 14 bases between. The CDR3 sequence is 15 residues long. CDR1 and CDR2 (germline): SNHLY, FYNNEI. This chain's CDR3 is CASSQGELLNQPQHF. For the CDR3, the DNA is TGTGCCAGCAGTCAAGGAGAACTCCTCAATCAGCCCCAGCATTTT.

V is TRBV13 and J is TRBJ2-4; the D gene is possibly TRBD1 (5 bases). The germline CDR1 and CDR2 sequences are PRHDT and FYEKMQ (reference sequence). Trimming stripped 2 bases from V and 0 bases from J, with 11 bases between. The CDR3 is 16 residues long. The CDR3 loop is CASSLYGAAAKNIQYF. In DNA form, the CDR3 reads TGTGCCAGCAGCTTATATGGGGCTGCAGCCAAAAACATTCAGTACTTC.

The J gene is TRBJ2-1, the V gene TRBV18, with 8 bases aligning to TRBD2. V lost 6 bases and J lost 7; bases outside the gene matches: 11. Germline CDR1 and CDR2: KGHSH and LQKENI. The CDR3 loop spans 15 amino acids. The CDR3 protein is CASSNTRASGNEQFF. The CDR3 DNA follows: TGTGCCAGCTCTAACACCAGGGCTAGCGGGAATGAGCAGTTCTTC.

This chain links TRBV9 with TRBJ2-3; D not resolved. This CDR3 contains 16 residues. V lost 0 bases and J lost 1, with 12 bases in between. Germline CDR1 and CDR2: SGDLS and YYNGEE. CDR3 in amino acids: CASSVDGAARTDTQYF. For the CDR3, the DNA is TGTGCCAGCAGCGTAGATGGAGCCGCCCGCACAGATACGCAGTATTTT.

V gene TRBV11-2 combines with J gene TRBJ2-7, with no clear D. From germline, CDR1 is SGHAT and CDR2 FQNNGV. V was clipped by 2 bases and J by 7 bases, with 18 bases between them. This CDR3 contains 15 residues. The chain's CDR3 is CASSLNPTGSLEQYF. The CDR3 nucleotides read TGTGCCAGCAGCTTAAATCCCACGGGCTCTTTAGAGCAGTACTTC.

This rearrangement joins TRBV7-6 to TRBJ2-3; 12 bases agree with TRBD1. Germline CDR1 is SGHVS and CDR2 is FNYEAQ. The CDR3 contains 16 residues. Trimming took 1 base from V and 6 from J; bases not matched to a gene: 5. CDR3 bases: TGTGCCAGCAGCTTAGTGGGACAGGGGGCGGTGGATACGCAGTATTTT. Residues: CASSLVGQGAVDTQYF.

This chain connects TRBV19 to TRBJ1-2; tentatively, D is TRBD1 (5 bases). The V end was cut by 5 bases, the J end by 0 bases, with 13 bases between. The CDR3 has 15 amino acids. Germline loops: CDR1 LNHDA, CDR2 SQIVND (reference sequence). The CDR3 reads CASSAREGTNYGYTF. CDR3 sequence (DNA): TGTGCCAGTAGTGCCAGGGAGGGGACTAACTATGGCTACACCTTC.

V is TRBV7-9 and J is TRBJ1-3, with D possibly matching TRBD1 (5 bases). CDR3 length: 15 amino acids. Trimming took off 3 bases at V and 0 bases at J, with 9 bases between the two ends. Germline V gene lookup returns CDR1 SEHNR and CDR2 FQNEAQ (reference sequence). DNA for the CDR3: TGTGCCAGCAGCTTCCGGGGCTTCTCTGGAAACACCATATATTTT. It specifies CASSFRGFSGNTIYF.

The V call is TRBV5-5, the J call TRBJ1-2; 11 bases match TRBD1. CDR1 SGHKS and CDR2 YYEKEE come from the germline V gene (reference sequence). V lost 1 base, J lost 4 bases, and 12 bases stayed unmatched. This CDR3 is 18 amino acids long. This CDR3 reads CASSLTGTGGEKPYGYTF. In DNA form, the CDR3 reads TGTGCCAGCAGCTTGACCGGGACAGGGGGTGAGAAACCCTATGGCTACACCTTC.

The genes are TRBV6-6 and TRBJ1-6; no clear D. CDR1 is MNHNY and CDR2 is SVGAGI in the germline V gene (reference sequence). The CDR3 sequence is 14 residues long. V was clipped by 6 bases and J by 8 bases, with 14 bases between them. CDR3 in DNA: TGTGCCAGCAGGCGGGAAGCCAATTATTCACCCCTCCACTTT. Its translation: CASRREANYSPLHF.

V gene TRBV11-2 combines with J gene TRBJ2-1; the D gene is possibly TRBD1 (7 bases). The CDR3 has 15 residues. Germline assignment: CDR1 SGHAT and CDR2 FQNNGV. Deletions cut 0 bases from V and 8 bases from J, with 14 bases between. The CDR3 spells CASSLDRRGLDEQFF. The CDR3 DNA follows: TGTGCCAGCAGCTTAGATCGGAGGGGGCTGGATGAGCAGTTCTTC.

This CDR3 reads CASSQVPGQLSYNEQFF. CDR3 DNA sequence: TGCGCCAGCAGCCAAGTCCCGGGACAGCTCTCCTACAATGAGCAGTTCTTC. The genes are TRBV4-1 and TRBJ2-1; 7 nucleotides line up with TRBD1. The CDR3 is 17 amino acids. Germline loops: CDR1 MGHRA, CDR2 YSYEKL. V shed 1 base and J 0 bases; nucleotides not matched to a gene: 6.

The chain employs TRBV2 and TRBJ2-3; maybe TRBD1 (5 bases). V gave up 1 base and J gave up 2 bases, with 10 bases separating them. Germline lookup yields CDR1 SNHLY and CDR2 FYNNEI. The CDR3 is 15 amino acids. DNA of the CDR3: TGTGCCAGCAGTGAAGGCAGGGCCTCCACAGATACGCAGTATTTT. Protein: CASSEGRASTDTQYF. The full variable domain, in which reference TRBV2 and TRBJ2-3 provide the parts outside the CDR3, is EPEVTQTPSHQVTQMGQEVILRCVPISNHLYFYWYRQILGQKVEFLVSFYNNEISEKSEIFDDQFSVERPDGSNFTLKIRSTKLEDSAMYFCASSEGRASTDTQYFGPGTRLTVL.

The chain joins TRBV5-5 to TRBJ2-1; 8 positions match TRBD2. The V and J ends lost 0 bases and 1 base, in that order; junction bases with no gene match: 3. The length of the CDR3 is 16 residues. Germline values: CDR1 SGHKS, CDR2 YYEKEE (reference sequence). The DNA of the CDR3 is TGTGCCAGCAGCTTGGATAGCGGGGTTTCCTACAATGAGCAGTTCTTC. This gives the protein CASSLDSGVSYNEQFF.